The rows below give T cell receptor beta chains drawn from one sample of a study of T cells in Graves' hyperthyroidism and ophthalmopathy. Each CDR3 protein gets one entry after TCRdb re-called the multiplex PCR reads with MiXCR. This sample has fewer than 750,000 distinct CDR3 sequences, with 14% found just once. The sequenced material came from blood. Receptors were obtained from a woman between 45 and 65 years old with Graves' ophthalmopathy. Each CDR3 is given with its conserved first and last residue. D genes are given only for firm matches. Clone size is shown for a subset of rows, as once, few, many or a class of expanded clone.

j_call v_call d_call clone_size cdr3_aa cdr3_nt
TRBJ1-4 TRBV12-3/TRBV12-4 . many CASSFREKLFF TGTGCCAGCAGTTTCCGGGAAAAACTGTTTTTT
TRBJ1-5 TRBV24-1 . few CATSDSQGWGSNQPQHF TGTGCCACCAGTGATTCTCAGGGATGGGGTAGCAATCAGCCCCAGCATTTT
TRBJ1-2 TRBV7-9 TRBD1 many CASSRQGARSGYTF TGTGCCAGCAGCCGACAGGGGGCGAGGAGTGGCTACACCTTC
TRBJ2-3 TRBV27 TRBD2 . CASSLSGGRSTDTQYF TGTGCCAGCAGTTTATCCGGGGGGAGAAGCACAGATACGCAGTATTTT
TRBJ1-5 TRBV7-8 . . CATGQTNQPPHF TGTGCCACCGGACAGACAAATCAGCCCCCGCATTTT
TRBJ1-2 TRBV4-3 TRBD1 many CASSQEWTGSHGYTF TGCGCCAGCAGCCAAGAATGGACAGGGTCTCATGGCTACACCTTC
TRBJ1-4 TRBV15 TRBD1 . CATSRARDSNEKLFF TGTGCCACCAGCAGGGCCCGGGACAGTAATGAAAAACTGTTTTTT
TRBJ2-5 TRBV4-1 TRBD2 . CASSQDYRGGRAGETQYF TGCGCCAGCAGCCAAGATTACCGGGGCGGGAGGGCCGGTGAGACCCAGTACTTC
TRBJ1-2 TRBV6-1 TRBD1 many CASRGTEPYGYTF TGTGCCAGCAGAGGGACAGAACCCTATGGCTACACCTTC
TRBJ1-6 TRBV7-2 . many CASSFRSYNSPLHF TGTGCCAGCAGCTTTAGGAGCTATAATTCACCCCTCCACTTT
TRBJ2-7 TRBV6-2/TRBV6-3 TRBD1 many CASRRTGTESYEQYF TGTGCCAGCAGGAGGACAGGTACGGAGTCCTACGAGCAGTACTTC
TRBJ1-2 TRBV7-6 . many CASSQQVSYGYTF TGTGCCAGCAGCCAACAGGTCAGCTATGGCTACACCTTC
TRBJ1-1 TRBV7-8 TRBD1 . CASSLVTGGFTEAFF TGTGCCAGCAGCTTAGTGACAGGGGGCTTTACTGAAGCTTTCTTT
TRBJ2-1 TRBV9 . few CASSESPNEQFF TGTGCCAGCAGCGAATCACCGAATGAGCAGTTCTTC
TRBJ2-1 TRBV29-1 . . CSMKYSNEQFF TGCAGCATGAAATACAGTAATGAGCAGTTCTTC
TRBJ2-2 TRBV19 TRBD2 . CASRPRPGGEFIGELFF TGTGCCAGTAGGCCCCGGCCTGGGGGGGAGTTCATCGGGGAGCTGTTTTTT
TRBJ1-1 TRBV19 . few CASSGVSAEAFF TGTGCCAGTAGTGGGGTGTCGGCTGAAGCTTTCTTT
TRBJ1-2 TRBV28 . many CASSPSPGRLYGYTF TGTGCCAGCAGTCCATCGCCGGGACGCCTCTATGGCTACACCTTC
TRBJ2-1 TRBV7-2 . many CASSLGRGIRQSEQFF TGTGCCAGCAGCTTAGGTCGCGGGATACGACAATCGGAGCAGTTCTTC
TRBJ2-1 TRBV5-1 TRBD2 . CASSPLLAGVGNEQFF TGCGCCAGCAGCCCACTCCTAGCGGGAGTGGGCAATGAGCAGTTCTTC
TRBJ2-5 TRBV11-3 TRBD2 many CASSSPGGSETQYF TGTGCCAGCAGCTCCCCGGGGGGGTCGGAGACCCAGTACTTC
TRBJ2-7 TRBV27 TRBD2 few CASRRWTSGSYEQYF TGTGCCAGCAGAAGATGGACTAGCGGTTCCTACGAGCAGTACTTC
TRBJ1-5 TRBV5-1 . few CASSLAPVSNQPQHF TGCGCCAGCAGCTTGGCCCCGGTTAGCAATCAGCCCCAGCATTTT
TRBJ2-5 TRBV2 TRBD1 many CASSEVTGGRETQYF TGTGCCAGCAGTGAAGTTACAGGGGGCCGGGAGACCCAGTACTTC
TRBJ2-1 TRBV28 TRBD2 many CASSLMTGGQFF TGTGCCAGCAGTTTAATGACGGGAGGGCAGTTCTTC
TRBJ2-7 TRBV14 . many CASSQDGAEQYF TGTGCCAGCAGCCAAGATGGTGCAGAGCAGTACTTC
TRBJ2-1 TRBV20-1 . . CSAREGGASSYNEQFF TGCAGTGCTAGAGAAGGCGGTGCGAGCTCCTACAATGAGCAGTTCTTC
TRBJ1-2 TRBV12-3/TRBV12-4 . many CASSLGQARVGYTF TGTGCCAGCAGTTTGGGGCAGGCGCGGGTTGGCTACACCTTC
TRBJ2-1 TRBV6-2/TRBV6-3 TRBD2 . CASSGTSGRAYEQFF TGTGCCAGTTCCGGGACTAGCGGGAGGGCCTATGAGCAGTTCTTC
TRBJ2-5 TRBV28 . many CASQTGPETQYF TGTGCCAGCCAAACAGGGCCCGAGACCCAGTACTTC
TRBJ2-1 TRBV5-1 . few CASSHRDAYNEQFF TGCGCCAGCAGCCACCGGGACGCTTACAATGAGCAGTTCTTC
TRBJ2-1 TRBV4-2 TRBD2 . CASSQASGLNNEQFF TGTGCCAGCAGCCAAGCTAGCGGGTTGAATAATGAGCAGTTCTTC
TRBJ2-3 TRBV7-9 . few CASSFGIDTQYF TGTGCCAGCAGCTTTGGTATAGATACGCAGTATTTT
TRBJ2-1 TRBV28 . . CASGVSRNPYNEQFF TGTGCCAGCGGTGTTTCGAGGAACCCCTACAATGAGCAGTTCTTC
TRBJ1-4 TRBV6-4 TRBD1 few CASSDGPQGGTNEKLFF TGTGCCAGCAGTGACGGACCGCAGGGGGGTACTAATGAAAAACTGTTTTTT
TRBJ2-2 TRBV4-3 TRBD2 few CASSQRGLAGGRTGELFF TGCGCCAGCAGCCAAAGAGGGCTAGCGGGAGGGCGGACCGGGGAGCTGTTTTTT
TRBJ1-5 TRBV7-2 TRBD1 many CASSLEGTGNQPQHF TGTGCCAGCAGCTTAGAAGGGACAGGTAATCAGCCCCAGCATTTT
TRBJ2-1 TRBV28 . . CASSSDFHEQFF TGTGCCAGCAGCTCGGACTTTCATGAGCAGTTCTTC
TRBJ2-3 TRBV6-4 . . CASSDLFKPKDTDTQYF TGTGCCAGCAGTGACCTTTTTAAGCCCAAGGACACAGATACGCAGTATTTT
TRBJ1-1 TRBV30 . many CAWSGSTGEAFF TGTGCCTGGAGTGGGAGTACAGGGGAAGCTTTCTTT
TRBJ2-7 TRBV2 TRBD1 many CASSEAYTTGEYEQYF TGTGCCAGCAGTGAAGCGTATACGACAGGGGAGTACGAGCAGTACTTC